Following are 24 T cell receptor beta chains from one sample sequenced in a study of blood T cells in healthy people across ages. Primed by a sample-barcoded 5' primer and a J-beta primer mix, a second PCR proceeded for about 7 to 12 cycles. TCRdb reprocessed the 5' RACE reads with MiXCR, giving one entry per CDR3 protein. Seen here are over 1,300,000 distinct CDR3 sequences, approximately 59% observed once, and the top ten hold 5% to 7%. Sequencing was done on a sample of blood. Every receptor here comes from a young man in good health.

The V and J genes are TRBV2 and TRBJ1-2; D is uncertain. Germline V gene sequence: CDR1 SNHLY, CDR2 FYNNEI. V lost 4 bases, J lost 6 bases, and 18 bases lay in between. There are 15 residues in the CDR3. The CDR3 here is CASSGVITRRDGYTF. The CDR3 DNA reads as TGTGCCAGCAGTGGGGTGATTACAAGGAGGGATGGCTACACCTTC.

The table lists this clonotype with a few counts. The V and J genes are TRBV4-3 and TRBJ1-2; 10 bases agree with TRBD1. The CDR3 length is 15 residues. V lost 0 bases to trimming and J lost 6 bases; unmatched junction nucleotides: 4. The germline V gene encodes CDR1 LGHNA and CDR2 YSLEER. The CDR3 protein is CASSQDGTGVDGYTF. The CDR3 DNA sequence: TGCGCCAGCAGCCAAGATGGGACAGGGGTAGATGGCTACACCTTC.

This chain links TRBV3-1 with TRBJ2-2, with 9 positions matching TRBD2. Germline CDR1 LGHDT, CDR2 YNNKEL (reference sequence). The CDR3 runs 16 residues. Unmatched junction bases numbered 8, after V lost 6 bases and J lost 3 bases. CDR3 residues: CASRRIAGDDTGELFF. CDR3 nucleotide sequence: TGTGCCAGCAGACGGATAGCGGGAGATGACACCGGGGAGCTGTTTTTT.

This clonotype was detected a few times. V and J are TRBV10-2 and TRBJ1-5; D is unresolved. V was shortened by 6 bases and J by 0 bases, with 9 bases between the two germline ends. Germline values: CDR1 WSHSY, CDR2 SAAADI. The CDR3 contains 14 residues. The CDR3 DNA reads TGCGCCAGCAGAAACTCCGGTAGCAATCAGCCCCAGCATTTT. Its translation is CASRNSGSNQPQHF.

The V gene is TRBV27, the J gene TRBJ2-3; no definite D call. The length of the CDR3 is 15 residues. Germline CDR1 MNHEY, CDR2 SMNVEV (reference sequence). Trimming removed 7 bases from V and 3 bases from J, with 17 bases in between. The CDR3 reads CASIKTGLRTDTQYF. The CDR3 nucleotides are TGTGCCAGCATAAAAACGGGTCTTAGGACAGATACGCAGTATTTT.

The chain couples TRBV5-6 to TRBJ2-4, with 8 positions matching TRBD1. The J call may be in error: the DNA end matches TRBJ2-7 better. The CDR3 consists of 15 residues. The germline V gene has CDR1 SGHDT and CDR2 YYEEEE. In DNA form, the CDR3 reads TGTGCCAGCAGCTTGGGCAGGGGGCGTCTGTACGAGCAGTACTTC. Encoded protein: CASSLGRGRLYEQYF.

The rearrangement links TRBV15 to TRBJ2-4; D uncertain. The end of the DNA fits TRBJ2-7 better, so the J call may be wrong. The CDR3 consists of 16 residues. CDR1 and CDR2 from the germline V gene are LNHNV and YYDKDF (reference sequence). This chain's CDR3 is CATSRVFGPTGFEQYF. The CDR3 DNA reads TGTGCCACCAGCAGAGTTTTTGGACCTACCGGGTTCGAGCAGTACTTC.

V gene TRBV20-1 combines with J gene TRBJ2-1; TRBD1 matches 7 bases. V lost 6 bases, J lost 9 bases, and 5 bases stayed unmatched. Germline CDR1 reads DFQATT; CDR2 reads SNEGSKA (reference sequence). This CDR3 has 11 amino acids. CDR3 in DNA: TGCAGTGCAAACAGGGGTCCTGAGCAGTTCTTC. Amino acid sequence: CSANRGPEQFF.

The CDR3 region is CASSRDNQQFF. CDR3 sequence (DNA): TGTGCCAGCAGCCGCGATAATCAGCAGTTCTTC. The rearrangement joins TRBV6-5 to TRBJ2-1; D not resolved. This CDR3 has 11 amino acids. The V end was cut by 6 bases, the J end by 11 bases, with 11 bases between. The germline gives CDR1 MNHEY, CDR2 SVGAGI.

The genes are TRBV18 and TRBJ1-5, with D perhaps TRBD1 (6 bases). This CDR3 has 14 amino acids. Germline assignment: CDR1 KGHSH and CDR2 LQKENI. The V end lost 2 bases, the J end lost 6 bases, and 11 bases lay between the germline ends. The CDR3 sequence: CASSPSGTSQPQHF. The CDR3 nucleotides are TGTGCCAGCTCACCATCCGGGACAAGTCAGCCCCAGCATTTT.

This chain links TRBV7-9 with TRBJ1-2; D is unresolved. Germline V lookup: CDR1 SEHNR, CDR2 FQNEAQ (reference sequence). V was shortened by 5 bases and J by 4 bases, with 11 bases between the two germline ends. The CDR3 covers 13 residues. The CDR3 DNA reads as TGTGCCAGCAGCCCCGGGGTTCTCTATGGCTACACCTTC. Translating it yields CASSPGVLYGYTF.

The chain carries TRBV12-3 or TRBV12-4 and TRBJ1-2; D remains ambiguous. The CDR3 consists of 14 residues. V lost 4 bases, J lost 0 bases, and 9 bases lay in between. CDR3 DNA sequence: TGTGCCAGCAGTTGGGCCTCAGCTAACTATGGCTACACCTTC. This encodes CASSWASANYGYTF.

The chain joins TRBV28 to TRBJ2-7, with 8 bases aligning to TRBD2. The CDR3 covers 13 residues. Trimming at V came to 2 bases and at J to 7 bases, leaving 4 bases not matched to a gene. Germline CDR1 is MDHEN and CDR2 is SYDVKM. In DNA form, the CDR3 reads TGTGCCAGCAGTTTACCAGCGGGAGTTGAGCAGTACTTC. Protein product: CASSLPAGVEQYF.

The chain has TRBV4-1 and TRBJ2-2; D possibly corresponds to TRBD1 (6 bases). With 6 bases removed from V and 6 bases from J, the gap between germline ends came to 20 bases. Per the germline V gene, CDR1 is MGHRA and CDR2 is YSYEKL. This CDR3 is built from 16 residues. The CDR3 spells CASSSGTRSSPGELFF. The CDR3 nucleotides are TGCGCCAGCAGTTCCGGGACAAGGTCCTCCCCCGGGGAGCTGTTTTTT.

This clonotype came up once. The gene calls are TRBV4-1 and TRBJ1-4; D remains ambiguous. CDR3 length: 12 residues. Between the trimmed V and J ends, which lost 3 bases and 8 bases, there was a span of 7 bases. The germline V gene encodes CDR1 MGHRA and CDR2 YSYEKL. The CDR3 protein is CASSHPREKLFF. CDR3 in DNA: TGCGCCAGCAGCCACCCGCGCGAAAAACTGTTTTTT.

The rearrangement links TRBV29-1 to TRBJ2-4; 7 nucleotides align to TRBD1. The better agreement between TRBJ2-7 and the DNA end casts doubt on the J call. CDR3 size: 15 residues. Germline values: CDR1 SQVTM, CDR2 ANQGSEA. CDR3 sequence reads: CSVEGAGTAAYEQYF. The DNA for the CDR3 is TGCAGCGTTGAGGGCGCCGGGACAGCGGCCTACGAGCAGTACTTC.

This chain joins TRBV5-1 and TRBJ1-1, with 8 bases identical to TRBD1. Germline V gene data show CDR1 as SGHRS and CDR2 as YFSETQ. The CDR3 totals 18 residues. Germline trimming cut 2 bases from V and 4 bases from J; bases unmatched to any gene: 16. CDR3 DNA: TGCGCCAGCAGCTTCCCGAGAGGACAGGGAGGCGGTACCACTGAAGCTTTCTTT. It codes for CASSFPRGQGGGTTEAFF.

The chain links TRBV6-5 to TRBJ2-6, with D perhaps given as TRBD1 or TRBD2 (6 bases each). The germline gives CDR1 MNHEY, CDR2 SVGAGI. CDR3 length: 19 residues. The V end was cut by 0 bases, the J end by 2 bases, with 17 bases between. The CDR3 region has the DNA TGTGCCAGCAGTTACTCGAGGGGGGAGCAAAATCCTGGGGCCAACGTCCTGACTTTC. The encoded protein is CASSYSRGEQNPGANVLTF.

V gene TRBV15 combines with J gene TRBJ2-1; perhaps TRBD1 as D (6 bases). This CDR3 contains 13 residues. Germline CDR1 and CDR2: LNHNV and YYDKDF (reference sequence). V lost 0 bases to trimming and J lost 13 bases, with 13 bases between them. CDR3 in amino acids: CATSRDEGEYQFF. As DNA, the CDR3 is TGTGCCACCAGCAGAGATGAGGGGGAATATCAGTTCTTC. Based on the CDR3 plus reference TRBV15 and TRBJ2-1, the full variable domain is DAMVIQNPRYQVTQFGKPVTLSCSQTLNHNVMYWYQQKSSQAPKLLFHYYDKDFNNEADTPDNFQSRRPNTSFCFLDIRSPGLGDTAMYLCATSRDEGEYQFFGPGTRLTVL.

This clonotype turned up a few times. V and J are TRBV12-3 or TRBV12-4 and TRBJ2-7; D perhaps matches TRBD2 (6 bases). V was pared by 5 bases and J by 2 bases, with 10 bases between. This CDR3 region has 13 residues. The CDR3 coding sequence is TGTGCCAGCAGTGGGGACTTTACCTACGAGCAGTACTTC. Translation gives CASSGDFTYEQYF.

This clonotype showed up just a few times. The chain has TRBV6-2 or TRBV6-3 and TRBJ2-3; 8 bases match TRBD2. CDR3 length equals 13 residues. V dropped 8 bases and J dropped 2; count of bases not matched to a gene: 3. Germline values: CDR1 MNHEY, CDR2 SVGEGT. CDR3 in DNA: TGTGCCAGCGTAGCGGGGACCACAGATACGCAGTATTTT. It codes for CASVAGTTDTQYF.

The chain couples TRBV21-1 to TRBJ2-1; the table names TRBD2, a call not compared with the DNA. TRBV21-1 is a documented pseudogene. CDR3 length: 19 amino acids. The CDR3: CASSKALASGGPGYNEQFF. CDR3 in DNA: TGTGCCAGCAGCAAAGCCCTGGCTAGCGGGGGCCCGGGGTACAATGAGCAGTTCTTC.

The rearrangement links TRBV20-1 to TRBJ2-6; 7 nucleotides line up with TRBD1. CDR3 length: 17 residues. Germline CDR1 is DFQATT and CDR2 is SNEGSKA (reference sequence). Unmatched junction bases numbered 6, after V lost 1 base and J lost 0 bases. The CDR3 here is CSARGTGDSSGANVLTF. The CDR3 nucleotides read TGCAGTGCTAGAGGGACAGGCGATTCCTCTGGGGCCAACGTCCTGACTTTC.

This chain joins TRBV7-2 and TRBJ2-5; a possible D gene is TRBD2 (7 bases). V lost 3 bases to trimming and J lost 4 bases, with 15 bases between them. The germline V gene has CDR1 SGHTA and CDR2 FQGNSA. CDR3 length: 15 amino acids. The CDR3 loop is CASSFGGPVLETQYF. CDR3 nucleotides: TGTGCCAGCAGCTTCGGGGGGCCGGTACTAGAGACCCAGTACTTC.